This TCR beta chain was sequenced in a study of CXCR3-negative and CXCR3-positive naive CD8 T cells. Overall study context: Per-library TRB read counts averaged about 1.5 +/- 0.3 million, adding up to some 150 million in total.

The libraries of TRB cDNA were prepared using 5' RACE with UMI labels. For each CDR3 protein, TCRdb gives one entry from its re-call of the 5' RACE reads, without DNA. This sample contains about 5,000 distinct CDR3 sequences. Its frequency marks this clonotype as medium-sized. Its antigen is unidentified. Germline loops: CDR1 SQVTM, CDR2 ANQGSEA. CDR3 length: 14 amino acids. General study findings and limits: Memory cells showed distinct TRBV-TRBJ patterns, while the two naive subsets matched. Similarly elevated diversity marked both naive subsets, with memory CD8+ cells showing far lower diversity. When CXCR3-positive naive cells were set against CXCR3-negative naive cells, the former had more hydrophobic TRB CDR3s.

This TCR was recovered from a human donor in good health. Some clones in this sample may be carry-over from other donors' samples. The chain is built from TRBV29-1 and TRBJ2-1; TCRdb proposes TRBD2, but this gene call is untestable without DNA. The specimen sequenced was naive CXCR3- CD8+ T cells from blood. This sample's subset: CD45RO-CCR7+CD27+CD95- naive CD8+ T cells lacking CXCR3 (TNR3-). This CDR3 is CSATRDSLPNEQFF.